These T cell receptor beta chains were read from a single sample in a study of blood T cells in healthy people across ages. TCRdb itself ran the 5' RACE reads through MiXCR, one entry per CDR3 protein. Among about 1.6 million distinct CDR3 sequences, about 31% were seen once, and the ten largest hold roughly 10%. The sample comprised blood. The receptors derive from a woman aged 25 to 39 in good health. Each CDR3 is given with its conserved first and last residue. The order of the fields is J gene, V gene, clone size, D gene, CDR3 protein, CDR3 DNA. D genes are given only for firm matches. Clone size, where shown, is once, few, many, or a class for clones that have expanded.

j_call: TRBJ2-1
v_call: TRBV9
clone_size: .
d_call: TRBD2
cdr3_aa: CASSGSSGVTYNEQFF
cdr3_nt: TGTGCCAGCAGCGGCTCTAGCGGAGTAACCTACAATGAGCAGTTCTTC

j_call: TRBJ2-1
v_call: TRBV14
clone_size: few
d_call: .
cdr3_aa: CASSPSRHSYNEQFF
cdr3_nt: TGTGCCAGCAGCCCGTCCCGACACTCCTACAATGAGCAGTTCTTC

j_call: TRBJ2-3
v_call: TRBV5-1
clone_size: few
d_call: .
cdr3_aa: CASRLEGRTQYF
cdr3_nt: TGCGCCAGCAGACTTGAGGGCCGTACGCAGTATTTT

j_call: TRBJ1-1
v_call: TRBV5-1
clone_size: .
d_call: .
cdr3_aa: CASSLAGQLNTEAFF
cdr3_nt: TGCGCCAGCAGCTTGGCCGGACAGTTGAACACTGAAGCTTTCTTT

j_call: TRBJ1-2
v_call: TRBV10-3
clone_size: .
d_call: .
cdr3_aa: CAIRDRANYGYTF
cdr3_nt: TGTGCCATCAGGGACCGAGCTAACTATGGCTACACCTTC

j_call: TRBJ1-5
v_call: TRBV2
clone_size: once
d_call: TRBD1
cdr3_aa: CASSVQGGSPSNQPQHF
cdr3_nt: TGTGCCAGCAGTGTTCAGGGGGGCTCTCCCAGCAATCAGCCCCAGCATTTT

j_call: TRBJ2-4
v_call: TRBV14
clone_size: .
d_call: .
cdr3_aa: CASSPIADYEQCF
cdr3_nt: TGTGCCAGCAGCCCTATCGCCGACTACGAGCAGTGCTTC

j_call: TRBJ1-4
v_call: TRBV20-1
clone_size: few
d_call: .
cdr3_aa: CSAVGPGGNEKLFF
cdr3_nt: TGCAGTGCTGTGGGGCCGGGAGGTAATGAAAAACTGTTTTTT

j_call: TRBJ2-1
v_call: TRBV20-1
clone_size: .
d_call: .
cdr3_aa: CSASRQGLGEQFF
cdr3_nt: TGCAGTGCTAGTCGTCAGGGTTTGGGTGAGCAGTTCTTC

j_call: TRBJ2-3
v_call: TRBV20-1
clone_size: .
d_call: TRBD2
cdr3_aa: CSARKASGGDTQYF
cdr3_nt: TGCAGTGCTAGAAAGGCTAGCGGTGGAGATACGCAGTATTTT

j_call: TRBJ2-3
v_call: TRBV5-1
clone_size: .
d_call: TRBD2
cdr3_aa: CASSSIGLAAFTDTQYF
cdr3_nt: TGCGCCAGCAGCTCCATTGGACTAGCGGCATTCACAGATACGCAGTATTTT

j_call: TRBJ2-2
v_call: TRBV10-3
clone_size: .
d_call: TRBD2
cdr3_aa: CAISHTSGGAGELFF
cdr3_nt: TGTGCCATCAGCCACACTAGCGGGGGAGCCGGGGAGCTGTTTTTT

j_call: TRBJ1-1
v_call: TRBV20-1
clone_size: many
d_call: .
cdr3_aa: CSARSGETEAFF
cdr3_nt: TGCAGTGCTAGAAGTGGGGAAACTGAAGCTTTCTTT

j_call: TRBJ2-4
v_call: TRBV4-2
clone_size: .
d_call: .
cdr3_aa: CASSQGTELAKNIQYF
cdr3_nt: TGTGCCAGCAGCCAGGGGACGGAGCTAGCCAAAAACATTCAGTACTTC

j_call: TRBJ2-1
v_call: TRBV20-1
clone_size: many
d_call: .
cdr3_aa: CSASPAGSYNEQFF
cdr3_nt: TGCAGTGCTTCCCCGGCGGGCTCCTACAATGAGCAGTTCTTC

j_call: TRBJ1-6
v_call: TRBV7-9
clone_size: .
d_call: TRBD1
cdr3_aa: CASSLDRAQTGSPLHF
cdr3_nt: TGTGCCAGCAGCTTGGACAGGGCTCAGACTGGTTCACCCCTCCACTTT

j_call: TRBJ2-1
v_call: TRBV5-1
clone_size: .
d_call: TRBD1
cdr3_aa: CASSWLPGQGVGSYNEQFF
cdr3_nt: TGCGCCAGCAGCTGGCTCCCGGGACAGGGTGTCGGATCCTACAATGAGCAGTTCTTC

j_call: TRBJ2-6
v_call: TRBV4-1
clone_size: many
d_call: .
cdr3_aa: CASSQEPHRGPGANVLTF
cdr3_nt: TGCGCCAGCAGCCAAGAGCCCCACCGGGGGCCTGGGGCCAACGTCCTGACTTTC

j_call: TRBJ2-7
v_call: TRBV7-9
clone_size: few
d_call: TRBD2
cdr3_aa: CAGSNTSGGEQYF
cdr3_nt: TGTGCCGGCAGCAACACTAGCGGAGGCGAGCAGTACTTC

j_call: TRBJ1-1
v_call: TRBV12-3/TRBV12-4
clone_size: few
d_call: .
cdr3_aa: CASSTRGGRTEAFF
cdr3_nt: TGTGCCAGCAGTACCCGGGGCGGGAGGACTGAAGCTTTCTTT

j_call: TRBJ2-5
v_call: TRBV5-1
clone_size: once
d_call: .
cdr3_aa: CTSSFLADQETQYF
cdr3_nt: TGCACCAGCAGCTTCTTAGCAGACCAAGAGACCCAGTACTTC

j_call: TRBJ2-7
v_call: TRBV27
clone_size: many
d_call: TRBD2
cdr3_aa: CASRRSGSAYEQYF
cdr3_nt: TGTGCCAGCCGTCGTAGCGGGAGTGCCTACGAGCAGTACTTC

j_call: TRBJ2-3
v_call: TRBV3-1
clone_size: .
d_call: .
cdr3_aa: CASSPGTPNTQYF
cdr3_nt: TGTGCCAGCAGCCCCGGGACGCCTAATACGCAGTATTTT

j_call: TRBJ2-7
v_call: TRBV24-1
clone_size: many
d_call: TRBD1
cdr3_aa: CATSDPRQGSYEQYF
cdr3_nt: TGTGCCACCAGTGATCCCCGACAGGGATCGTACGAGCAGTACTTC

j_call: TRBJ2-7
v_call: TRBV3-1
clone_size: .
d_call: .
cdr3_aa: CASSLGDYTLYEQYF
cdr3_nt: TGTGCCAGCAGCCTGGGGGATTATACCCTCTACGAGCAGTACTTC

j_call: TRBJ2-5
v_call: TRBV28
clone_size: .
d_call: .
cdr3_aa: CASTRLGGSQETQYF
cdr3_nt: TGTGCCAGCACCCGACTAGGAGGCTCCCAAGAGACCCAGTACTTC

j_call: TRBJ2-5
v_call: TRBV4-1
clone_size: few
d_call: TRBD2
cdr3_aa: CASSQEGGDGQETQYF
cdr3_nt: TGCGCCAGCAGCCAAGAGGGGGGGGACGGTCAAGAGACCCAGTACTTC

j_call: TRBJ2-1
v_call: TRBV21-1
clone_size: .
d_call: .
cdr3_aa: CASSNNSTKGVGGHNEQFF
cdr3_nt: TGTGCCAGCAGCAATAATTCCACAAAGGGGGTAGGGGGGCACAATGAGCAGTTCTTC

j_call: TRBJ2-1
v_call: TRBV5-1
clone_size: few
d_call: .
cdr3_aa: CASSWAGPTVDNEQFF
cdr3_nt: TGCGCCAGCAGCTGGGCCGGGCCCACGGTAGACAATGAGCAGTTCTTC

j_call: TRBJ2-3
v_call: TRBV5-1
clone_size: .
d_call: TRBD2
cdr3_aa: CASSAGPVGGRAGSTQYF
cdr3_nt: TGCGCCAGCAGCGCGGGTCCGGTTGGCGGGAGGGCCGGGAGTACGCAGTATTTT

j_call: TRBJ2-1
v_call: TRBV12-3/TRBV12-4
clone_size: .
d_call: TRBD2
cdr3_aa: CASRQTSGGAYNEQFF
cdr3_nt: TGTGCCAGCAGACAGACGAGCGGGGGGGCCTACAATGAGCAGTTCTTC

j_call: TRBJ2-3
v_call: TRBV3-1
clone_size: .
d_call: .
cdr3_aa: CACSPALGYSSTDTQYF
cdr3_nt: TGTGCCTGCAGCCCGGCGCTGGGATACTCTAGCACAGATACGCAGTATTTT

j_call: TRBJ2-3
v_call: TRBV12-3/TRBV12-4
clone_size: .
d_call: TRBD1
cdr3_aa: CASSLGEGANTQYF
cdr3_nt: TGTGCCAGCAGTTTAGGAGAGGGGGCCAATACGCAATATTTT